A selection of T cell receptor beta chains follows, all from one sample in a study of CD8 T cells in ankylosing spondylitis. TCRdb re-called the 5' RACE reads with MiXCR, one entry per CDR3 protein. Altogether a few hundred thousand distinct CDR3 sequences are present, roughly a tenth being singletons, with the ten largest covering roughly a fifth. Sequenced material: blood, either unsorted or a sorted T cell fraction (not recorded which). The receptors were sampled from a male donor with ankylosing spondylitis or in good health (not recorded which). Both conserved end residues are part of each CDR3. The D gene is left open where the match is weak. Only part of the rows carry a size: once, few, many, or a class if the clone is expanded.

CDR3: CASSEGGQGNTGELFF; DNA: TGTGCCAGCAGTGAAGGGGGACAGGGAAACACCGGGGAGCTGTTTTTT; size: -; V: TRBV2; J: TRBJ2-2; D: TRBD1
CDR3: CASSVSGTPQETQYF; DNA: TGCGCCAGCAGCGTCAGTGGAACTCCCCAAGAGACCCAGTACTTC; size: many; V: TRBV5-1; J: TRBJ2-5; D: -
CDR3: CASSLEVAGGSGANVLTF; DNA: TGTGCCAGCAGCTTAGAGGTAGCGGGAGGCTCTGGGGCCAACGTCCTGACTTTC; size: -; V: TRBV7-6; J: TRBJ2-6; D: TRBD2
CDR3: CASSFNSPRQGNRGGNEKLFF; DNA: TGCGCCAGCAGCTTTAATTCACCGCGCCAGGGGAATCGGGGGGGTAATGAAAAACTGTTTTTT; size: few; V: TRBV5-1; J: TRBJ1-4; D: -
CDR3: CASRTDEGLTYEQYF; DNA: TGTGCCAGCAGGACAGACGAGGGGCTAACCTACGAGCAGTACTTC; size: many; V: TRBV12-3/TRBV12-4; J: TRBJ2-7; D: -
CDR3: CASSASLGGNTIYF; DNA: TGTGCCAGCAGCGCGTCTTTAGGGGGAAACACCATATATTTT; size: many; V: TRBV7-2; J: TRBJ1-3; D: -
CDR3: CATSEAGTGDTEAFF; DNA: TGTGCCACCAGTGAAGCCGGGACAGGGGACACTGAAGCTTTCTTT; size: many; V: TRBV24-1; J: TRBJ1-1; D: TRBD1
CDR3: CASRNGGTGTYNEQFF; DNA: TGTGCCAGCAGAAACGGGGGGACAGGGACTTACAATGAGCAGTTCTTC; size: few; V: TRBV7-9; J: TRBJ2-1; D: TRBD1
CDR3: CASSSFGGGVITDTQYF; DNA: TGTGCCAGCAGCTCATTCGGCGGGGGGGTTATTACAGATACGCAGTATTTT; size: -; V: TRBV7-2; J: TRBJ2-3; D: TRBD2
CDR3: CASSSETSGGSDTQYF; DNA: TGCGCCAGCAGCTCCGAGACTAGCGGGGGTTCAGATACGCAGTATTTT; size: many; V: TRBV5-1; J: TRBJ2-3; D: TRBD2
CDR3: CASSKNSGNTEAFF; DNA: TGTGCCAGTAGTAAAAATTCTGGGAACACTGAAGCTTTCTTT; size: few; V: TRBV19; J: TRBJ1-1; D: -
CDR3: CSAKWDHSIYEQYF; DNA: TGCAGTGCTAAGTGGGACCACTCTATCTACGAGCAGTACTTC; size: few; V: TRBV20-1; J: TRBJ2-7; D: -
CDR3: CASSPSRQGQGTIYF; DNA: TGTGCCAGCAGCCCAAGTCGACAGGGCCAGGGCACCATATATTTT; size: few; V: TRBV12-3/TRBV12-4; J: TRBJ1-3; D: TRBD1
CDR3: CASSASGLLTGTEAFF; DNA: TGTGCCAGCAGCGCATCCGGCCTCCTAACGGGAACTGAAGCTTTCTTT; size: many; V: TRBV7-9; J: TRBJ1-1; D: -
CDR3: CASSYGGETQYF; DNA: TGTGCCAGCAGCTACGGGGGAGAGACCCAGTACTTC; size: many; V: TRBV7-9; J: TRBJ2-5; D: -
CDR3: CASSQGRGLVDF; DNA: TGTGCCAGCAGCCAAGGTAGGGGACTAGTCGACTTC; size: few; V: TRBV3-1; J: TRBJ2-7; D: TRBD2
CDR3: CASSATASGGRNEQFF; DNA: TGTGCCAGCAGCGCCACGGCTAGCGGGGGGAGGAATGAGCAGTTCTTC; size: -; V: TRBV3-1; J: TRBJ2-1; D: TRBD2
CDR3: CASSPWGTSGGYEQYF; DNA: TGTGCCAGCAGCCCGTGGGGGACTAGCGGGGGCTACGAGCAGTACTTC; size: many; V: TRBV3-1; J: TRBJ2-7; D: TRBD2
CDR3: CASSLAGPLTGELFF; DNA: TGTGCCAGCAGCTTAGCAGGGCCTCTCACCGGGGAGCTGTTTTTT; size: few; V: TRBV7-2; J: TRBJ2-2; D: -
CDR3: CASSRQGKTSYEQYF; DNA: TGTGCCAGCAGTCGTCAGGGAAAGACCTCCTACGAGCAGTACTTC; size: few; V: TRBV9; J: TRBJ2-7; D: -
CDR3: CASSEAETQYF; DNA: TGTGCCAGCAGTGAAGCAGAGACCCAGTACTTC; size: few; V: TRBV2; J: TRBJ2-5; D: -
CDR3: CSARDWAGGSQPQHF; DNA: TGCAGTGCTAGAGATTGGGCAGGGGGGAGTCAGCCCCAGCATTTT; size: many; V: TRBV20-1; J: TRBJ1-5; D: TRBD1
CDR3: CASSESPGSQETQYF; DNA: TGTGCCAGCAGTGAAAGCCCCGGGTCCCAAGAGACCCAGTACTTC; size: many; V: TRBV6-1; J: TRBJ2-5; D: -
CDR3: CSTSSRVLGSTDTQYF; DNA: TGCAGTACTTCCTCCAGGGTATTGGGGTCCACAGATACGCAGTATTTT; size: -; V: TRBV20-1; J: TRBJ2-3; D: -
CDR3: CASSLEGSRVQNIQYF; DNA: TGTGCCAGCAGCTTGGAAGGATCCAGAGTCCAAAACATTCAGTACTTC; size: -; V: TRBV5-5; J: TRBJ2-4; D: -
CDR3: CASSLSTGNLYNEQFF; DNA: TGCGCCAGCAGCCTGAGTACAGGAAATCTCTACAATGAGCAGTTCTTC; size: many; V: TRBV5-1; J: TRBJ2-1; D: -
CDR3: CASSLAGTENGEQYF; DNA: TGCGCCAGCAGCTTGGCCGGGACGGAGAACGGGGAGCAGTACTTC; size: many; V: TRBV5-1; J: TRBJ2-7; D: -
CDR3: CASSPTRTGNEQFF; DNA: TGTGCCAGCAGCCCGACTAGGACAGGGAATGAGCAGTTCTTC; size: many; V: TRBV7-2; J: TRBJ2-1; D: TRBD1
CDR3: CSARGRGTGELFF; DNA: TGCAGTGCCAGGGGGCGCGGCACCGGGGAGCTGTTTTTT; size: many; V: TRBV20-1; J: TRBJ2-2; D: TRBD1
CDR3: CSALGVTSTDTQYF; DNA: TGCAGTGCCCTTGGGGTAACTAGCACAGATACGCAGTATTTT; size: many; V: TRBV20-1; J: TRBJ2-3; D: -
CDR3: CASSLRATGGVGYTF; DNA: TGTGCCAGCAGTTTACGGGCTACAGGGGGCGTTGGCTACACCTTC; size: many; V: TRBV28; J: TRBJ1-2; D: TRBD1
CDR3: CATRISQPQHF; DNA: TGTGCCACCAGAATAAGTCAGCCCCAGCATTTT; size: many; V: TRBV15; J: TRBJ1-5; D: -
CDR3: CSASWAGYNEQFF; DNA: TGCAGTGCTAGTTGGGCGGGGTACAATGAGCAGTTCTTC; size: many; V: TRBV20-1; J: TRBJ2-1; D: -
CDR3: CASSRGDLYTEAFF; DNA: TGTGCCAGCAGTAGAGGGGATCTATACACTGAAGCTTTCTTT; size: -; V: TRBV12-3/TRBV12-4; J: TRBJ1-1; D: -
CDR3: CASSRGQGNSPLHF; DNA: TGTGCCAGCAGCAGGGGACAGGGGAATTCACCCCTCCACTTT; size: many; V: TRBV9; J: TRBJ1-6; D: TRBD1
CDR3: CASSWGNQPQHF; DNA: TGTGCCAGCAGCTGGGGCAATCAGCCCCAGCATTTT; size: many; V: TRBV5-8; J: TRBJ1-5; D: -
CDR3: CASSLLANYGYTF; DNA: TGTGCCAGCAGCTTACTAGCTAACTATGGCTACACCTTC; size: many; V: TRBV7-8; J: TRBJ1-2; D: -
CDR3: CASSRQGTVDGYTF; DNA: TGTGCCAGCAGCCGACAGGGGACTGTAGATGGCTACACCTTC; size: many; V: TRBV28; J: TRBJ1-2; D: TRBD1
CDR3: CASSSDYITEAFF; DNA: TGTGCCAGCAGCTCCGATTATATCACTGAAGCTTTCTTT; size: many; V: TRBV7-9; J: TRBJ1-1; D: -